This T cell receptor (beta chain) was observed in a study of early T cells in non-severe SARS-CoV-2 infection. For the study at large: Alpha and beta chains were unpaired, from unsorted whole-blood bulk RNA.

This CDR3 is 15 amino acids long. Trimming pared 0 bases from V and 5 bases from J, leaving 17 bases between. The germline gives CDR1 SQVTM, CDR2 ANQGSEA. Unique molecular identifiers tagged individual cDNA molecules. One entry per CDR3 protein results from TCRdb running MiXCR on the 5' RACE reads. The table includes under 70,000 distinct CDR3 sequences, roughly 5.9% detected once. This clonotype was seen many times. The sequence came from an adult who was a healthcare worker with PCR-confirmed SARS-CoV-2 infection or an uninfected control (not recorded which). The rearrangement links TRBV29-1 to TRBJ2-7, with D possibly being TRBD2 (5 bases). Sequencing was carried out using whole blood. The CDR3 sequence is CSVEDPGGLFNEQYF. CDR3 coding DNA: TGCAGCGTTGAAGATCCCGGTGGACTCTTCAACGAGCAGTACTTC.